The 22 T cell receptor beta chains given below trace back to one sample, sequenced in a study of immune evolution from preneoplasia to lung adenocarcinoma. Repertoires were generated with immunoSEQ multiplex PCR, while TCRdb's copy carries only in-frame clones and drops some. Among about 12,000 clones listed, under 90% were seen once. Sequenced material: FFPE tissue from an adenomatous hyperplasia lung lesion. Sample subset: atypical adenomatous hyperplasia (AAH), lung preneoplasia. The receptor set was obtained from a person aged 50-70 years with lung adenocarcinoma.

About this clone: Its ends do not fully match the called genes, so a read error is possible. The chain is built from TRBV7-8 and TRBJ2-7, with D perhaps being TRBD1 or TRBD2 (5 bases each). Looked up from germline, CDR1 is SGHVS and CDR2 is FQNEAQ. The CDR3 has 14 residues. DNA of the CDR3: TGTGCCAGCAGCTCGGACCCTGGGGGTTACGAGCAATACTTC. Its protein product is CASSSDPGGYEQYF.

The rearrangement joins TRBV6-8 to TRBJ1-2; D remains unclear. This CDR3 spans 16 amino acids. Germline assignment: CDR1 MNHGY and CDR2 SAAAGT. The V end lost 5 bases, the J end lost 4 bases, and 20 bases lay between the germline ends. The CDR3 nucleotides are TGTGCCAGCAGTCAAAGGTTACGCTCAAAGACCTATGGCTACACCTTC. It specifies CASSQRLRSKTYGYTF.

The rearrangement links TRBV25-1 to TRBJ1-4, with D unclear. V was cut by 10 bases and J by 5 bases, with 8 bases left in between. The germline CDR1 and CDR2 sequences are MGHDK and SYGVNS. This CDR3 is 11 amino acids long. In DNA form, the CDR3 reads TGTGCCACCGGAGTGAATGAAAAACTGTTTTTT. Protein sequence: CATGVNEKLFF.

This clone occurred a few times. The genes are TRBV7-6 and TRBJ2-2; 8 positions agree with TRBD1. In germline, CDR1 is SGHVS, CDR2 FNYEAQ. This CDR3 spans 17 amino acids. V trimming: 1 base; J trimming: 1 base; junction bases outside the gene matches: 5. CDR3 DNA: TGTGCCAGCAGCTTAGGAGCCGGGACAGGGAACACCGGGGAGCTGTTTTTT. Its protein is CASSLGAGTGNTGELFF.

This chain joins TRBV6-1 and TRBJ2-1, with D possibly being TRBD1 (5 bases). The CDR3 consists of 13 residues. The V end was cut by 2 bases, the J end by 11 bases, with 13 bases between. In germline, CDR1 is MNHNS, CDR2 SASEGT. CDR3 region: CASSEKQTVKQFF. CDR3 nucleotides: TGTGCCAGCAGTGAAAAGCAGACAGTTAAGCAGTTCTTC.

This sequence joins TRBV11-2 and TRBJ2-3; D not resolved. Germline V lookup: CDR1 SGHAT, CDR2 FQNNGV. Trimming pared 3 bases from V and 0 bases from J, leaving 10 bases between. The CDR3 length is 15 residues. CDR3 bases: TGTGCCAGCAGCTTCATACCGACCAGCACAGATACGCAGTATTTT. It specifies CASSFIPTSTDTQYF.

The V and J genes are TRBV5-4 and TRBJ2-6, with D perhaps TRBD2 (5 bases). Germline-derived CDR1 and CDR2 are SGHNT and YYREEE (reference sequence). The V end was cut by 2 bases, the J end by 0 bases, with 6 bases between. This CDR3 is built from 15 residues. The CDR3: CASSLLGSGANVLTF. The DNA of the CDR3 is TGTGCCAGCAGCTTACTAGGCTCTGGGGCCAACGTCCTGACTTTC.

CDR3 amino acids: CAWTGSGELFF. In DNA form, the CDR3 reads TGTGCCTGGACAGGGTCCGGGGAGCTGTTTTTT. The V gene is TRBV30, the J gene TRBJ2-2, with a tentative D call TRBD1 (5 bases). Germline V gene sequence: CDR1 GTSNPN, CDR2 SVGIG (reference sequence). Trimming removed 4 bases at V and 6 bases at J, with 6 bases between. This CDR3 is 11 amino acids long.

This clone appeared a single time. The chain carries TRBV7-8 and TRBJ2-1; 10 positions match TRBD2. This CDR3 contains 19 residues. The V segment lost 5 bases and the J segment 2 bases; nucleotides outside the gene matches: 15. Germline CDR1 is SGHVS and CDR2 is FQNEAQ. The DNA of the CDR3 is TGTGCCAGCAGCGCGCCGGGACTAGCGAGAGGTAGTCCCTACAATGAGCAGTTCTTC. It codes for CASSAPGLARGSPYNEQFF.

Turning to this clone: The same CDR3 is also encoded by other DNA sequences in this sample. This sequence joins TRBV9 and TRBJ2-7, with D possibly matching TRBD2 (6 bases). The V gene's germline CDR1 is SGDLS and CDR2 YYNGEE. This CDR3 contains 15 residues. Trimming shortened V by 0 bases and J by 4 bases, and 14 bases separated the two germline ends. CDR3 DNA: TGTGCCAGCAGCGTAGGGTCTAGCGAATTATACGAGCAGTACTTC. The encoded protein is CASSVGSSELYEQYF.

The chain is built from TRBV21-1 and TRBJ1-2; the table calls TRBD1, which could not be checked here. TRBV21-1 represents a pseudogene. The CDR3 is 16 residues long. CDR3 sequence reads: CASSKRTELPFYGYTF. In nucleotides, the CDR3 is TGTGCCAGCAGCAAGAGGACAGAGCTACCTTTCTATGGCTACACCTTC.

This chain links TRBV10-3 with TRBJ2-7; no firm D call. With 3 bases removed from V and 2 bases from J, the gap between germline ends came to 8 bases. CDR1 ENHRY and CDR2 SYGVKD come from the germline V gene. CDR3 length: 13 amino acids. The CDR3 nucleotides are TGTGCCATCAGTGATGGAGAGACCTACGAGCAGTACTTC. It yields the protein CAISDGETYEQYF.

The J gene is TRBJ1-2, the V gene TRBV30; 10 bases are a match to TRBD1. The V gene's germline CDR1 is GTSNPN and CDR2 SVGIG (reference sequence). The length of the CDR3 is 14 residues. J gave up 7 bases and V 4 bases, and 9 bases lay outside the gene matches. The CDR3: CAWIHDRGQSGYTF. CDR3 coding DNA: TGTGCCTGGATTCACGACAGGGGGCAGAGTGGCTACACCTTC.

With regard to this clone: Other DNA sequences in the sample encode the same CDR3. The chain employs TRBV7-9 and TRBJ1-1; no reliable D call. Trimming took 1 base from V and 5 from J, leaving 5 bases between them. This CDR3 is 12 amino acids long. CDR1 SEHNR and CDR2 FQNEAQ come from the germline V gene (reference sequence). The CDR3 sequence is CASSLVQTEAFF. The CDR3 DNA sequence: TGTGCCAGCAGCTTAGTACAGACTGAAGCTTTCTTT.

J is TRBJ2-1 and V is TRBV5-1; 7 nucleotides agree with TRBD1. There are 15 residues in the CDR3. V lost 4 bases, J lost 0 bases, and 4 bases stayed unmatched. Germline V gene data show CDR1 as SGHRS and CDR2 as YFSETQ. CDR3 nucleotides: TGCGCCAGCAGCGCGACAGGGAGCTCCTACAATGAGCAGTTCTTC. Its translation is CASSATGSSYNEQFF.

There are a few counts of this clone. This chain connects TRBV5-1 to TRBJ2-1; the match to TRBD2 covers 8 bases. Germline V lookup: CDR1 SGHRS, CDR2 YFSETQ. V lost 5 bases to trimming and J lost 2 bases; unmatched junction nucleotides: 6. The CDR3 extends over 15 amino acids. The CDR3 is CASRQTSVTYNEQFF. CDR3 bases: TGCGCCAGCAGGCAGACTAGCGTCACCTACAATGAGCAGTTCTTC.

V is TRBV5-1 and J is TRBJ2-1, with 8 bases fitting TRBD1. In germline, CDR1 is SGHRS, CDR2 YFSETQ. This CDR3 region has 12 residues. Unmatched junction bases numbered 3, after V lost 4 bases and J lost 9 bases. The CDR3 here is CASSQGAFEQFF. CDR3 DNA: TGCGCCAGCAGCCAGGGGGCGTTTGAGCAGTTCTTC.

This chain links TRBV28 with TRBJ2-7; the match to TRBD2 covers 9 bases. Unmatched junction bases numbered 5, after V lost 6 bases and J lost 2 bases. The CDR3 spans 14 residues. Germline V gives CDR1 MDHEN, CDR2 SYDVKM. CDR3 protein: CASRDSGRPYEQYF. The CDR3 coding sequence is TGTGCCAGCAGGGATAGCGGGAGACCCTACGAGCAGTACTTC.

The J gene is TRBJ2-7, the V gene TRBV5-1, with 8 bases fitting TRBD2. Looked up from germline, CDR1 is SGHRS and CDR2 is YFSETQ. There are 13 residues in the CDR3. V was clipped by 7 bases and J by 0 bases; unmatched bases: 3. DNA of the CDR3: TGCGCCAGCGGGCGGGGGGACTCCTACGAGCAGTACTTC. The encoded protein is CASGRGDSYEQYF.

The chain recombines TRBV29-1 with TRBJ2-1, with 7 bases fitting TRBD2. V shed 1 base, J shed 6 bases, and the junction held 9 bases outside the gene matches. Germline CDR1 reads SQVTM; CDR2 reads ANQGSEA. The length of the CDR3 is 15 residues. The CDR3 DNA reads TGCAGCGTTGAAGGGCGCGGGAGTGGGGTCAATGAGCAGTTCTTC. This translates into CSVEGRGSGVNEQFF.

The chain recombines TRBV19 with TRBJ1-2, with TRBD1 as a possible D gene (5 bases). Germline loops: CDR1 LNHDA, CDR2 SQIVND (reference sequence). The CDR3 spans 16 residues. V was trimmed by 2 bases and J by 2 bases, leaving 15 bases between them. The CDR3 reads CASSIIFGQLNYGYTF. CDR3 DNA sequence: TGTGCCAGTAGTATAATTTTCGGACAACTAAACTATGGCTACACCTTC.

Concerning this clone itself: A read error is possible here, since a much larger clone lies one base away. The rearrangement joins TRBV7-2 to TRBJ1-1, with no clear D. CDR3 size: 11 residues. The germline V gene encodes CDR1 SGHTA and CDR2 FQGNSA. Trimming left V 6 bases short and J 1 base short, with 3 bases between. DNA of the CDR3: TGTGCCAGCAGAACGAACACTGAAGCTTTCTTT. As protein: CASRTNTEAFF.